These 21 T cell receptor beta chains came from one sample sequenced in a study of OX40 agonist ivuxolimab in advanced cancers. TCRdb keeps only in-frame clones here, not all; method: immunoSEQ multiplex PCR. This table has 65,000 to 95,000 clones, about four fifths appearing once. The sample was CD4+ or CD8+ T cells sorted from blood, taken in a trial of the OX40 agonist ivuxolimab. These receptors were obtained from an adult with an advanced solid tumor such as melanoma, head and neck, liver or kidney cancer.

The V and J genes are TRBV5-4 and TRBJ1-2, with D maybe TRBD1 (6 bases). Trimming left V 4 bases short and J 0 bases short, with 16 bases between. The CDR3 has 16 amino acids. The germline V gene has CDR1 SGHNT and CDR2 YYREEE (reference sequence). In DNA form, the CDR3 reads TGTGCCAGCAGCGTTTTAGGACAGTTAGCTAACTATGGCTACACCTTC. Protein product: CASSVLGQLANYGYTF.

This chain connects TRBV27 to TRBJ2-1, with 13 bases fitting TRBD2. The length of the CDR3 is 15 residues. V was pared by 2 bases and J by 9 bases, with 4 bases of the junction left unmatched. Germline loops: CDR1 MNHEY, CDR2 SMNVEV (reference sequence). The CDR3 DNA reads as TGTGCCAGCAGTTTAGAGGGACTAGCGGGATCTGAGCAGTTCTTC. It encodes CASSLEGLAGSEQFF.

This rearrangement joins TRBV30 to TRBJ1-4, with TRBD1 matching over 9 bases. Unmatched junction bases numbered 6, after V lost 0 bases and J lost 10 bases. CDR3 length: 14 amino acids. Germline V gene data show CDR1 as GTSNPN and CDR2 as SVGIG (reference sequence). The DNA of the CDR3 is TGTGCCTGGAGTGTTGGGACAGGGAATCGAAAACTGTTTTTT. This translates into CAWSVGTGNRKLFF.

This chain connects TRBV19 to TRBJ2-7; TRBD1 might be the D (5 bases). V gave up 3 bases and J gave up 4 bases, with 10 bases separating them. The CDR3 extends over 13 amino acids. Germline lookup yields CDR1 LNHDA and CDR2 SQIVND (reference sequence). The CDR3 DNA is TGTGCCAGTAGTATGGTGGGGCCATACGAGCAGTACTTC. Its translation: CASSMVGPYEQYF.

The CDR3 DNA reads as TGTGCCAGCAGCAACCAGGGGCTCGGGAATTCACCCCTCCACTTT. It is translated as CASSNQGLGNSPLHF. This chain uses TRBV7-6 with TRBJ1-6; possible D gene TRBD1, 6 bases. V lost 5 bases to trimming and J lost 7 bases, with 15 bases between them. Germline V gives CDR1 SGHVS, CDR2 FNYEAQ. This CDR3 region has 15 residues.

The chain has TRBV28 and TRBJ1-4; possible D gene TRBD1, 5 bases. The CDR3 is made up of 14 amino acids. V dropped 3 bases and J dropped 8 bases, with 13 bases sitting between them. CDR1 and CDR2 (germline): MDHEN, SYDVKM. The CDR3 nucleotides are TGTGCCAGCAGTTTGCCCGTGAAGGGGGAAAAACTGTTTTTT. Translating gives CASSLPVKGEKLFF.

In its sample, this clone was seen once. The V and J genes are TRBV9 and TRBJ2-7; D might be TRBD1 or TRBD2, each matching 7 bases. There are 16 residues in the CDR3. Trimming removed 0 bases at V and 9 bases at J, with 22 bases between. Germline V gives CDR1 SGDLS, CDR2 YYNGEE. The CDR3 DNA reads as TGTGCCAGCAGCGTAGATCCCCAGGGAGGGGGCGCGCGGCAGTACTTC. It translates to CASSVDPQGGGARQYF.

The chain uses TRBV6-1 and TRBJ1-4; TRBD1 agrees at 7 bases. Germline values: CDR1 MNHNS, CDR2 SASEGT. Trimming at V came to 4 bases and at J to 3 bases, leaving 8 bases not matched to a gene. CDR3 length: 16 residues. The CDR3 region has the DNA TGTGCCAGCAGTGCTCGACAGGGAGGTGCTAATGAAAAACTGTTTTTT. It specifies CASSARQGGANEKLFF.

The chain joins TRBV5-4 to TRBJ2-2, with a tentative D call TRBD1 (6 bases). V lost 4 bases and J lost 0, with 10 bases in between. Germline CDR1 SGHNT, CDR2 YYREEE (reference sequence). This CDR3 has 15 residues. CDR3 sequence (DNA): TGTGCCAGCAGCCCGGGACAAACGAACACCGGGGAGCTGTTTTTT. Its translation is CASSPGQTNTGELFF. The whole variable domain, filled in from reference TRBV5-4 and TRBJ2-2, reads ETGVTQSPTHLIKTRGQQVTLRCSSQSGHNTVSWYQQALGQGPQFIFQYYREEENGRGNFPPRFSGLQFPNYSSELNVNALELDDSALYLCASSPGQTNTGELFFGEGSRLTVL.

In its sample, this clone was seen a few times. The chain employs TRBV15 and TRBJ2-2; D possibly uses TRBD1 or TRBD2 (9 bases each). The CDR3 loop spans 18 amino acids. Trimming stripped 3 bases from V and 7 bases from J, with 24 bases between. Per germline, CDR1 LNHNV and CDR2 YYDKDF (reference sequence). CDR3 sequence: CATSRGLAPGQGGGELFF. The CDR3 DNA is TGTGCCACCAGCAGGGGACTAGCTCCGGGACAGGGCGGCGGGGAGCTGTTTTTT.

This chain links TRBV6-5 with TRBJ1-5; D is perhaps TRBD1 (5 bases). CDR1 MNHEY and CDR2 SVGAGI come from the germline V gene. There are 14 residues in the CDR3. Trimming left V 2 bases short and J 4 bases short, with 9 bases between. In DNA form, the CDR3 reads TGTGCCAGCAGTTACGGACGGGGGAATCAGCCCCAGCATTTT. This translates into CASSYGRGNQPQHF.

DNA of the CDR3: TGTGCCAGCAGACCAGACAGGAGGTCAGGGCAAGAGACCCAGTACTTC. Translation gives CASRPDRRSGQETQYF. The chain uses TRBV28 and TRBJ2-5; a weak D match, TRBD1 (6 bases). The germline CDR1 and CDR2 sequences are MDHEN and SYDVKM. V shed 6 bases and J shed 2 bases, with 19 bases lying between them. The length of the CDR3 is 16 residues.

This clone is a singleton in its sample. V gene TRBV7-2 combines with J gene TRBJ2-3; TRBD2 is a possible D gene (6 bases). The CDR3 has 17 residues. Looked up from germline, CDR1 is SGHTA and CDR2 is FQGNSA. V was pared by 1 base and J by 1 base, with 15 bases between. The CDR3 DNA sequence: TGTGCCAGCAGCTTAGAGTTGGGCAGGAGGGGCACAGATACGCAGTATTTT. As protein: CASSLELGRRGTDTQYF.

The rearrangement uses TRBV5-1 and TRBJ1-3, with TRBD1 as a possible D gene (6 bases). In germline, CDR1 is SGHRS, CDR2 YFSETQ. The V gene lost 4 bases and the J gene lost 3 bases, with 11 bases spanning the gap. The CDR3 is made up of 14 amino acids. CDR3 in amino acids: CASSPGQSGNTIYF. The CDR3 coding sequence is TGCGCCAGCAGCCCCGGACAGAGTGGAAACACCATATATTTT. The full variable domain, with the rest looked up from reference TRBV5-1 and TRBJ1-3, is KAGVTQTPRYLIKTRGQQVTLSCSPISGHRSVSWYQQTPGQGLQFLFEYFSETQRNKGNFPGRFSGRQFSNSRSEMNVSTLELGDSALYLCASSPGQSGNTIYFGEGSWLTVV.

V gene TRBV6-5 combines with J gene TRBJ2-7; D might be TRBD2 (5 bases). Germline CDR1 and CDR2: MNHEY and SVGAGI. V lost 0 bases and J lost 1, with 10 bases in between. This CDR3 contains 15 residues. The CDR3 spells CASSYSRVGSYEQYF. The DNA for the CDR3 is TGTGCCAGCAGTTACTCGCGGGTAGGATCCTACGAGCAGTACTTC.

This chain uses TRBV4-3 with TRBJ1-1, with TRBD1 matching over 9 bases. The CDR3 sequence is 15 residues long. The V gene's germline CDR1 is LGHNA and CDR2 YSLEER. J was trimmed by 9 bases and V by 0 bases; bases with no gene match: 8. CDR3 sequence reads: CASSQEWSTGGQAFF. CDR3 bases: TGCGCCAGCAGCCAAGAGTGGTCTACAGGGGGCCAAGCTTTCTTT.

The chain carries TRBV2 and TRBJ2-6; D is unclear. The V end was cut by 7 bases, the J end by 1 base, with 11 bases between. The CDR3 is made up of 15 amino acids. The V gene's germline CDR1 is SNHLY and CDR2 FYNNEI. The CDR3 region is CASKSRDSGANVLTF. The CDR3 coding sequence is TGTGCCAGCAAGAGTAGGGATTCTGGGGCCAACGTCCTGACTTTC.

J is TRBJ2-1 and V is TRBV28; no definite D call. Germline loops: CDR1 MDHEN, CDR2 SYDVKM. The CDR3 runs to 12 residues. The germline V and J ends were trimmed by 1 base and 7 bases, with 5 bases remaining between them. This chain's CDR3 is CASSLLGNEQFF. The DNA for the CDR3 is TGTGCCAGCAGTTTATTGGGGAATGAGCAGTTCTTC.

V and J are TRBV19 and TRBJ2-4; D is possibly TRBD2 (6 bases). Trimming stripped 6 bases from V and 1 base from J, with 7 bases between. In germline, CDR1 is LNHDA, CDR2 SQIVND (reference sequence). There are 13 residues in the CDR3. CDR3 nucleotide sequence: TGTGCCAGTAGCCGGGGGGCCAAAAACATTCAGTACTTC. Its translation is CASSRGAKNIQYF.

This rearrangement joins TRBV28 to TRBJ2-7, with D unclear. V was pared by 9 bases and J by 2 bases, with 17 bases between. Germline loops: CDR1 MDHEN, CDR2 SYDVKM. The CDR3 extends over 14 amino acids. CDR3 amino acids: CASRPPRAPYEQYF. CDR3 coding DNA: TGTGCCAGTCGCCCCCCCCGGGCCCCCTACGAGCAGTACTTC. Full variable domain (remainder filled in from reference TRBV28 and TRBJ2-7): DVKVTQSSRYLVKRTGEKVFLECVQDMDHENMFWYRQDPGLGLRLIYFSYDVKMKEKGDIPEGYSVSREKKERFSLILESASTNQTSMYLCASRPPRAPYEQYFGPGTRLTVT.

The chain joins TRBV10-3 to TRBJ2-3; the match to TRBD2 covers 8 bases. V shed 0 bases, J shed 3 bases, and the junction held 11 bases outside the gene matches. Germline V gene data show CDR1 as ENHRY and CDR2 as SYGVKD. CDR3 length: 18 residues. The CDR3 DNA is TGTGCCATCAGTGAGTCGACCCTGAGCGGGAGTTGGACAGATACGCAGTATTTT. It encodes CAISESTLSGSWTDTQYF.